Following are 23 T cell receptor beta chains from one sample sequenced in a study of blood T cell repertoires in COVID-19. Profiling relied on immunoSEQ multiplex PCR, and the TCRdb table lists in-frame clones only, not all of them. Here the sample spans about 87,000 clones, around 86% being singletons. The sample comprised peripheral blood. The receptor source for this set is a man aged 40-55 years with acute or convalescent COVID-19.

This sequence joins TRBV5-1 and TRBJ1-1, with 7 nucleotides matching TRBD1. J gave up 5 bases and V 2 bases, and 6 bases lay outside the gene matches. The CDR3 spans 14 residues. Germline V gene lookup returns CDR1 SGHRS and CDR2 YFSETQ. The DNA for the CDR3 is TGCGCCAGCAGCTTCGAACAGGGGAGGACTGAAGCTTTCTTT. Residues: CASSFEQGRTEAFF.

The chain joins TRBV12-3 or TRBV12-4 to TRBJ1-2; possible D gene TRBD1, 5 bases. The V gene lost 3 bases and the J gene lost 4 bases, with 9 bases spanning the gap. The CDR3 spans 13 residues. The CDR3 DNA is TGTGCCAGCAGTTTGGGGCGTCCCTATGGCTACACCTTC. Its translation is CASSLGRPYGYTF.

The CDR3 DNA reads as TGTGCCAGCAGCTTGGCGGCAGGGGATCAGCCCCAGCATTTT. Its translation: CASSLAAGDQPQHF. This sequence joins TRBV5-6 and TRBJ1-5; D possibly corresponds to TRBD1 (6 bases). V gave up 0 bases and J gave up 5 bases, with 9 bases separating them. The germline V gene encodes CDR1 SGHDT and CDR2 YYEEEE. The CDR3 runs 14 residues.

The V and J genes are TRBV6-5 and TRBJ2-7; 7 positions match TRBD1. The V gene end was trimmed by 0 bases and the J gene end by 3 bases; junction bases not matched to a gene: 2. The CDR3 totals 14 residues. CDR1 and CDR2 from the germline V gene are MNHEY and SVGAGI. CDR3 in amino acids: CASSYSRDSYEQYF. The DNA for the CDR3 is TGTGCCAGCAGTTACTCCCGGGACAGCTACGAGCAGTACTTC.

The J gene is TRBJ1-1, the V gene TRBV6-5; D perhaps matches TRBD1 (5 bases). The V gene lost 6 bases and the J gene lost 0 bases, with 11 bases spanning the gap. The CDR3 has 14 residues. The germline V gene encodes CDR1 MNHEY and CDR2 SVGAGI. The CDR3 loop reads CASRTRQLNTEAFF. CDR3 in DNA: TGTGCCAGCAGGACACGACAGCTGAACACTGAAGCTTTCTTT.

This chain connects TRBV29-1 to TRBJ1-1; 8 bases line up with TRBD1. V trimming: 4 bases; J trimming: 8 bases; junction bases outside the gene matches: 6. Germline V gene sequence: CDR1 SQVTM, CDR2 ANQGSEA. CDR3 size: 12 residues. The CDR3 sequence is CSVVVRGLEAFF. DNA for the CDR3: TGCAGCGTTGTCGTCAGGGGGCTGGAAGCTTTCTTT.

This chain joins TRBV5-4 and TRBJ2-7, with no clear D. CDR1 SGHNT and CDR2 YYREEE come from the germline V gene (reference sequence). CDR3 size: 13 residues. Trimming removed 2 bases at V and 4 bases at J, with 10 bases between. DNA of the CDR3: TGTGCCAGCAGCTTTTCTCCCGGGTACGAGCAGTACTTC. Protein: CASSFSPGYEQYF.

The chain couples TRBV4-1 to TRBJ1-5, with D uncertain. Germline CDR1 is MGHRA and CDR2 is YSYEKL. The CDR3 is made up of 15 amino acids. V was clipped by 3 bases and J by 4 bases, with 13 bases between them. The DNA of the CDR3 is TGCGCCAGCAGCCAGGTGACACCGCCAAATCAGCCCCAGCATTTT. It is translated as CASSQVTPPNQPQHF.

This clone was recorded once. The rearrangement links TRBV12-3 or TRBV12-4 to TRBJ2-7; no clear D gene. CDR3 length: 12 residues. Between the trimmed V and J ends, which lost 1 base and 5 bases, there was a span of 6 bases. CDR3 coding DNA: TGTGCCAGCAGTTTAGATTGGCACGAGCAGTACTTC. This translates into CASSLDWHEQYF.

The V and J genes are TRBV7-6 and TRBJ2-5; TRBD1 is a possible D gene (6 bases). Trimming cost V 1 base and J 5 bases, with 11 bases left between them. The CDR3 spans 14 residues. Germline V CDR1 and CDR2: SGHVS, FNYEAQ. For the CDR3, the DNA is TGTGCCAGCAGCTTAGGAACAGGGATCGAGACCCAGTACTTC. Translated: CASSLGTGIETQYF.

The J gene is TRBJ2-7, the V gene TRBV27; possibly TRBD2 for D (6 bases). Per germline, CDR1 MNHEY and CDR2 SMNVEV (reference sequence). V was cut by 2 bases and J by 0 bases, with 11 bases left in between. The CDR3 has 15 residues. CDR3 sequence reads: CASSLRDSSSYEQYF. For the CDR3, the DNA is TGTGCCAGCAGTTTAAGGGACTCAAGCTCCTACGAGCAGTACTTC.

CDR3 coding DNA: TGTGCCAGCAGCCAAGACACTTACAATGAGCAGTTCTTC. As protein: CASSQDTYNEQFF. The V gene is TRBV3-1 (or the pseudogene TRBV3-2), the J gene TRBJ2-1; D gene unclear. V lost 0 bases, J lost 4 bases, and 4 bases lay in between. The CDR3 runs to 13 residues. The germline V gene encodes CDR1 LGHDT and CDR2 YNNKEL (reference sequence).

This clone was observed a single time. The J gene is TRBJ2-1, the V gene TRBV7-2; 7 nucleotides align to TRBD2. V shed 4 bases, J shed 7 bases, and the junction held 13 bases outside the gene matches. CDR1 and CDR2 (germline): SGHTA, FQGNSA. The CDR3 extends over 16 amino acids. CDR3 coding DNA: TGTGCCAGCAGCTCATCCTTTGGACTAGGTAAGAATGAGCAGTTCTTC. This codes for CASSSSFGLGKNEQFF.

This chain connects TRBV2 to TRBJ1-5; D remains unclear. Germline CDR1 SNHLY, CDR2 FYNNEI. V lost 4 bases to trimming and J lost 0 bases, with 7 bases between them. The CDR3 consists of 14 residues. The CDR3: CASSVESSNQPQHF. CDR3 nucleotides: TGTGCCAGCAGTGTGGAGAGTAGCAATCAGCCCCAGCATTTT.

This clone was counted only a few times. The chain joins TRBV7-9 to TRBJ2-1; TRBD1 aligns across 11 bases. Trimming at V came to 4 bases and at J to 7 bases, leaving 6 bases not matched to a gene. The CDR3 consists of 15 residues. Germline CDR1 SEHNR, CDR2 FQNEAQ (reference sequence). The CDR3 spells CASSYGQGAGNEQFF. The CDR3 DNA reads as TGTGCCAGCAGCTACGGACAGGGGGCGGGAAATGAGCAGTTCTTC.

The chain recombines TRBV5-4 with TRBJ1-6, with D possibly TRBD1 on 5 matching bases. The CDR3 runs to 15 residues. Per the germline V gene, CDR1 is SGHNT and CDR2 is YYREEE (reference sequence). Trimming stripped 5 bases from V and 7 bases from J, with 16 bases between. CDR3 in amino acids: CASSSMGGRNSPLHF. CDR3 nucleotides: TGTGCCAGCAGTTCAATGGGGGGACGCAATTCACCCCTCCACTTT.

V is TRBV29-1 and J is TRBJ1-1; a weak D match, TRBD1 (5 bases). This CDR3 is built from 14 residues. Germline V gives CDR1 SQVTM, CDR2 ANQGSEA. Deletions cut 6 bases from V and 1 base from J, with 15 bases between. CDR3: CSVTSGIENTEAFF. The CDR3 bases are TGCAGCGTAACATCAGGGATCGAGAACACTGAAGCTTTCTTT.

V gene TRBV5-1 combines with J gene TRBJ2-1; tentatively, D is TRBD2 (5 bases). The CDR3 consists of 13 residues. From germline, CDR1 is SGHRS and CDR2 YFSETQ. The V gene lost 0 bases and the J gene lost 7 bases, with 8 bases spanning the gap. CDR3 sequence (DNA): TGCGCCAGCAGCTTGGGTCCGGGAAATGAGCAGTTCTTC. Translation: CASSLGPGNEQFF.

The chain combines TRBV27 with TRBJ2-1; 8 bases line up with TRBD2. This CDR3 has 17 amino acids. The germline gives CDR1 MNHEY, CDR2 SMNVEV (reference sequence). The V and J ends lost 4 bases and 7 bases, in that order; junction bases with no gene match: 15. The CDR3 sequence: CASSWDAPGLGVNEQFF. The CDR3 region has the DNA TGTGCCAGCAGTTGGGACGCACCGGGACTAGGCGTTAATGAGCAGTTCTTC.

V and J are TRBV5-4 and TRBJ1-2; D call uncertain. V lost 5 bases and J lost 8, with 16 bases in between. CDR1 and CDR2 from the germline V gene are SGHNT and YYREEE (reference sequence). The CDR3 covers 13 residues. CDR3 coding DNA: TGTGCCAGCAGGAAGGGCCGGACTTGGGGCTACACCTTC. The encoded protein is CASRKGRTWGYTF. Filled out from reference TRBV5-4 and TRBJ1-2, the complete variable domain reads ETGVTQSPTHLIKTRGQQVTLRCSSQSGHNTVSWYQQALGQGPQFIFQYYREEENGRGNFPPRFSGLQFPNYSSELNVNALELDDSALYLCASRKGRTWGYTFGSGTRLTVV.

The chain is built from TRBV19 and TRBJ2-1, with a weak D call TRBD1 (6 bases). The CDR3 is made up of 12 amino acids. The germline V gene has CDR1 LNHDA and CDR2 SQIVND (reference sequence). Trimming shortened V by 5 bases and J by 6 bases, and 8 bases separated the two germline ends. The chain's CDR3 is CASSGTTNEQFF. DNA of the CDR3: TGTGCCAGTAGTGGGACAACCAATGAGCAGTTCTTC.

The V call is TRBV11-2, the J call TRBJ2-5; the match to TRBD1 covers 7 bases. Germline V gene sequence: CDR1 SGHAT, CDR2 FQNNGV. The J segment lost 4 bases and the V segment lost 5 bases, leaving 4 bases of the junction unmatched. There are 13 residues in the CDR3. In DNA, the CDR3 is TGTGCCAGCAGCAGACAGGGCGGAGAGACCCAGTACTTC. This sequence encodes CASSRQGGETQYF.

This chain joins TRBV7-8 and TRBJ2-5, with a weak D call TRBD1 (6 bases). Trimming removed 4 bases from V and 4 bases from J, with 13 bases in between. The CDR3 contains 14 residues. Germline CDR1 SGHVS, CDR2 FQNEAQ. The CDR3 DNA reads as TGTGCCAGCAGCTCGGACAGAGATCTAGAGACCCAGTACTTC. This codes for CASSSDRDLETQYF.